Shown below are 21 T cell receptor beta chains from a single sample sequenced in a study of T cells in tuberculosis. TCRdb's copy holds only in-frame clones and misses some; the assay was immunoSEQ multiplex PCR. The sample shows 55,000 to 65,000 clones, 81% of them seen only once. Thawed, overnight-rested PBMC were stained with GMM-loaded CD1B tetramer, viability dye and anti-CD3, then sorted. The lipid loaded on the CD1B tetramers was C32 glucose monomycolate from Rhodococcus equi. Sequenced sample: CD1b-GMM tetramer-negative cells sorted from PBMCs. The receptors originated from an adult woman with latent tuberculosis.

This chain uses TRBV15 with TRBJ2-7; TRBD2 agrees at 9 bases. Germline CDR1 and CDR2: LNHNV and YYDKDF (reference sequence). This CDR3 is 13 amino acids long. With 8 bases clipped from V and 4 bases from J, the junction kept 6 bases outside the gene matches. The CDR3 is CATLLAGGYEQYF. Here the CDR3 DNA reads TGTGCCACCCTTCTTGCGGGAGGGTACGAGCAGTACTTC.

The V and J genes are TRBV2 and TRBJ1-5; possibly TRBD1 for D (6 bases). Trimming removed 5 bases from V and 5 bases from J, with 10 bases in between. This CDR3 contains 13 residues. CDR1 is SNHLY, CDR2 FYNNEI, per germline. The CDR3 sequence: CASSQDRDQPQHF. Written as DNA, the CDR3 is TGTGCCAGCAGTCAGGACAGAGATCAGCCCCAGCATTTT.

This sequence joins TRBV7-2 and TRBJ2-3; possible D gene TRBD1, 6 bases. V lost 7 bases and J 9 bases, leaving 11 bases between the germline ends. CDR1 SGHTA and CDR2 FQGNSA come from the germline V gene. The CDR3 contains 11 residues. CDR3 sequence reads: CASTIQGTQYF. For the CDR3, the DNA is TGTGCCAGCACCATACAGGGAACGCAGTATTTT.

CDR3: CASSQGTGGDYGYTF. In DNA, the CDR3 is TGTGCCAGCAGCCAAGGGACAGGGGGCGACTATGGCTACACCTTC. J is TRBJ1-2 and V is TRBV4-2; TRBD1 matches 11 bases. CDR3 size: 15 residues. The germline CDR1 and CDR2 sequences are LGHNA and YNFKEQ. V trimming: 1 base; J trimming: 3 bases; junction bases outside the gene matches: 1.

The chain combines TRBV7-9 with TRBJ2-1; TRBD1 matches 7 bases. The CDR3 has 16 amino acids. V lost 4 bases and J lost 3; bases outside the gene matches: 9. The germline V gene encodes CDR1 SEHNR and CDR2 FQNEAQ (reference sequence). Here the CDR3 reads CASSSAWTGFYNEQFF. The CDR3 DNA reads as TGTGCCAGCAGCTCCGCTTGGACAGGATTCTACAATGAGCAGTTCTTC.

CDR3 nucleotide sequence: TGTGCCAGTAGTATCGCAGATACGCAGTATTTT. Protein product: CASSIADTQYF. The J gene is TRBJ2-3, the V gene TRBV19; no clear D gene. The V end was cut by 3 bases, the J end by 4 bases, with 2 bases between. Germline assignment: CDR1 LNHDA and CDR2 SQIVND (reference sequence). The CDR3 runs to 11 residues.

V and J are TRBV6-5 and TRBJ1-1; D possibly corresponds to TRBD1 (5 bases). CDR3 length equals 15 residues. Per germline, CDR1 MNHEY and CDR2 SVGAGI. V lost 2 bases and J 0 bases, leaving 10 bases between the germline ends. Written as DNA, the CDR3 is TGTGCCAGCAGTTACGCAGGGCGGATGAACACTGAAGCTTTCTTT. It translates to CASSYAGRMNTEAFF.

For the CDR3, the DNA is TGCGCCAGCAGCTATGGACAGGACCGCACTGAAGCTTTCTTT. As protein: CASSYGQDRTEAFF. The chain couples TRBV5-1 to TRBJ1-1; 7 bases match TRBD1. Germline loops: CDR1 SGHRS, CDR2 YFSETQ. Trimming took 3 bases from V and 4 from J; bases not matched to a gene: 6. There are 14 residues in the CDR3.

V gene TRBV6-1 combines with J gene TRBJ1-4; no clear D gene. Trimming left V 2 bases short and J 5 bases short, with 9 bases between. The CDR3 has 14 residues. Germline V lookup: CDR1 MNHNS, CDR2 SASEGT. The CDR3 DNA sequence: TGTGCCAGCAGTGAAACCCGGGTGAATGAAAAACTGTTTTTT. Protein product: CASSETRVNEKLFF.

The chain employs TRBV7-9 and TRBJ2-7; D possibly corresponds to TRBD2 (6 bases). In germline, CDR1 is SEHNR, CDR2 FQNEAQ (reference sequence). The CDR3 extends over 14 amino acids. With 4 bases removed from V and 4 bases from J, the gap between germline ends came to 14 bases. CDR3 nucleotide sequence: TGTGCCAGCAGCTCGGGAGCAGCTTGGTACGAGCAGTACTTC. The encoded protein is CASSSGAAWYEQYF.

The V gene is TRBV7-8, the J gene TRBJ2-2, with D perhaps matching TRBD2 (6 bases). V dropped 6 bases and J dropped 5 bases, with 13 bases sitting between them. The V gene's germline CDR1 is SGHVS and CDR2 FQNEAQ. The CDR3 extends over 14 amino acids. DNA of the CDR3: TGTGCCAGCAGGCGGCGGGGTAATACCGGGGAGCTGTTTTTT. Protein sequence: CASRRRGNTGELFF.

The chain uses TRBV5-4 and TRBJ2-7, with TRBD2 as a possible D gene (7 bases). The germline V gene has CDR1 SGHNT and CDR2 YYREEE (reference sequence). V was clipped by 0 bases and J by 4 bases, with 20 bases between them. The length of the CDR3 is 17 residues. CDR3 DNA: TGTGCCAGCAGCTTGGTTGGGAGGGGACAACAGTCGTACGAGCAGTACTTC. Its translation is CASSLVGRGQQSYEQYF.

V gene TRBV6-5 combines with J gene TRBJ1-5, with TRBD1 matching over 9 bases. Germline V CDR1 and CDR2: MNHEY, SVGAGI. The CDR3 is made up of 14 amino acids. J gave up 6 bases and V 6 bases, and 6 bases lay outside the gene matches. The CDR3 loop reads CASSQQGAAQPQHF. DNA of the CDR3: TGTGCCAGCAGCCAACAGGGGGCAGCTCAGCCCCAGCATTTT.

The chain has TRBV14 and TRBJ1-1; tentative D call: TRBD1 (6 bases). The CDR3 totals 14 residues. Germline assignment: CDR1 SGHDN and CDR2 FVKESK. Trimming cost V 2 bases and J 5 bases, with 12 bases left between them. CDR3 region: CASSQKAGQTEAFF. The CDR3 nucleotides are TGTGCCAGCAGCCAAAAAGCCGGACAGACTGAAGCTTTCTTT. Drawing the rest from reference TRBV14 and TRBJ1-1, the complete variable domain is EAGVTQFPSHSVIEKGQTVTLRCDPISGHDNLYWYRRVMGKEIKFLLHFVKESKQDESGMPNNRFLAERTGGTYSTLKVQPAELEDSGVYFCASSQKAGQTEAFFGQGTRLTVV.

The chain couples TRBV14 to TRBJ2-3; the D gene is possibly TRBD1 (6 bases). CDR3 length: 17 residues. V was clipped by 1 base and J by 5 bases, with 19 bases between them. Germline V lookup: CDR1 SGHDN, CDR2 FVKESK. The CDR3 DNA reads TGTGCCAGCAGCCAAGTCGGGCAGGGGAGATCGTTAGATACGCAGTATTTT. Translation: CASSQVGQGRSLDTQYF.

V is TRBV20-1 and J is TRBJ1-1; D unclear. This CDR3 contains 11 residues. Trimming shortened V by 3 bases and J by 1 base, and 3 bases separated the two germline ends. Per the germline V gene, CDR1 is DFQATT and CDR2 is SNEGSKA (reference sequence). The CDR3 loop reads CSARANTEAFF. Written as DNA, the CDR3 is TGCAGTGCTAGGGCGAACACTGAAGCTTTCTTT.

The rearrangement links TRBV19 to TRBJ2-1; 11 bases fit TRBD2. Germline-derived CDR1 and CDR2 are LNHDA and SQIVND (reference sequence). The CDR3 spans 15 residues. J lost 6 bases, V lost 8 bases, and 9 bases had no gene match. CDR3 sequence reads: CASAKLAGEFNEQFF. In DNA form, the CDR3 reads TGTGCCAGTGCTAAACTAGCGGGGGAATTCAATGAGCAGTTCTTC. The whole variable domain, remainder taken from reference TRBV19 and TRBJ2-1, is DGGITQSPKYLFRKEGQNVTLSCEQNLNHDAMYWYRQDPGQGLRLIYYSQIVNDFQKGDIAEGYSVSREKKESFPLTVTSAQKNPTAFYLCASAKLAGEFNEQFFGPGTRLTVL.

This clone has just one count. The chain joins TRBV28 to TRBJ2-7, with D tentatively TRBD1 (6 bases). The germline V and J ends were trimmed by 5 bases and 2 bases, with 10 bases remaining between them. Germline assignment: CDR1 MDHEN and CDR2 SYDVKM. CDR3 length equals 13 residues. DNA for the CDR3: TGTGCCAGCAGTCCGGACAGAGCCTACGAGCAGTACTTC. Its protein is CASSPDRAYEQYF.

V gene TRBV4-1 combines with J gene TRBJ1-5, with a tentative D call TRBD1 (5 bases). CDR1 is MGHRA and CDR2 is YSYEKL in the germline V gene. V was pared by 4 bases and J by 6 bases, with 16 bases between. The CDR3 totals 15 residues. The CDR3 loop is CASSPGTGTGQPQHF. The CDR3 DNA follows: TGCGCCAGCAGCCCAGGGACTGGGACGGGTCAGCCCCAGCATTTT.

V usage is TRBV5-1 and J usage is TRBJ2-5; 7 bases fit TRBD1. The CDR3 loop spans 18 amino acids. Germline V CDR1 and CDR2: SGHRS, YFSETQ. The trim removed 0 bases at V and 5 bases at J, leaving 16 bases unmatched. CDR3 amino acids: CASSLGLYRGRWGETQYF. The CDR3 bases are TGCGCCAGCAGCTTGGGTTTATATAGGGGGCGTTGGGGGGAGACCCAGTACTTC.

The rearrangement uses TRBV9 and TRBJ2-3; TRBD1 might be the D (6 bases). Trimming left V 5 bases short and J 10 bases short, with 14 bases between. Germline CDR1 reads SGDLS; CDR2 reads YYNGEE. This CDR3 is built from 12 residues. CDR3 sequence: CASSWSSGAQYF. CDR3 in DNA: TGTGCCAGCAGTTGGTCCTCAGGGGCGCAGTATTTT.